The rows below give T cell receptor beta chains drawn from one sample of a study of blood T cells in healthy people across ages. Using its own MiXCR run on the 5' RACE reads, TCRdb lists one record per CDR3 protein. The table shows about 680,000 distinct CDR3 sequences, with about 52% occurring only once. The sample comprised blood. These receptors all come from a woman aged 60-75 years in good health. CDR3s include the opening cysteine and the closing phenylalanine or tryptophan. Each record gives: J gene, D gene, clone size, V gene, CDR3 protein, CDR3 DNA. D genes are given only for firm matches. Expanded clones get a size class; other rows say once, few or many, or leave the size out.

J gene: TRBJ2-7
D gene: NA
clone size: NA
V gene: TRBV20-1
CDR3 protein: CSAGDFYEQYF
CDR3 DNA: TGCAGTGCGGGGGATTTTTACGAGCAGTACTTC

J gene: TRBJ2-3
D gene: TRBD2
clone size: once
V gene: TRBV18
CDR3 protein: CASSPVASGASDTQYF
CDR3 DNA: TGTGCCAGCTCACCGGTGGCTAGCGGAGCTTCAGATACGCAGTATTTT

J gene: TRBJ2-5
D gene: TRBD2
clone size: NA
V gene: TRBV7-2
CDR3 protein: CASSLGTSGSQTQYF
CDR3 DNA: TGTGCCAGCAGCCTCGGGACTAGCGGGAGTCAGACCCAGTACTTC

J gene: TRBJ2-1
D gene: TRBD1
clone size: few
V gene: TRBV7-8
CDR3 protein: CASSLTGFSYNEQFF
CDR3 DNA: TGTGCCAGCAGCTTGACAGGGTTCTCCTACAATGAGCAGTTCTTC

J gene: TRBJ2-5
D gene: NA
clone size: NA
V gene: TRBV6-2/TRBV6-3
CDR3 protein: CASSSDGDQETQYF
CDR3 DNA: TGTGCCAGCAGTTCGGACGGCGACCAAGAGACCCAGTACTTC

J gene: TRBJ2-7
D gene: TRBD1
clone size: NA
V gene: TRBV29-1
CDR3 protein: CSVVGQGLGEQYF
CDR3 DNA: TGCAGCGTTGTTGGACAGGGGCTGGGCGAGCAGTACTTC

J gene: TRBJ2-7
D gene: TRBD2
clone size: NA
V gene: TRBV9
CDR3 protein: CASNGLAGGGVDEQYF
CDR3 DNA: TGTGCCAGCAACGGACTAGCGGGAGGCGGCGTAGACGAGCAGTACTTC

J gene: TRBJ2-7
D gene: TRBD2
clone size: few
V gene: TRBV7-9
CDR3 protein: CASSWAGGYEQYF
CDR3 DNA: TGTGCCAGCAGCTGGGCGGGGGGCTACGAGCAGTACTTC

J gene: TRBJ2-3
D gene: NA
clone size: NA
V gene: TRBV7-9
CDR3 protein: CASSFQTLADTQYF
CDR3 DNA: TGTGCCAGCAGCTTCCAAACGCTGGCAGATACGCAGTATTTT

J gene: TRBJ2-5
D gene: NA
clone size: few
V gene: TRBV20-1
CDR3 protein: CSAREFGGHKETQYF
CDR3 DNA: TGCAGTGCTAGAGAATTTGGGGGACATAAGGAGACCCAGTACTTC

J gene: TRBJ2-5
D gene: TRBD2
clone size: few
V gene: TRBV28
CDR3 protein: CASSFPTLAELRETQYF
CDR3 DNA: TGTGCCAGCAGTTTCCCTACACTAGCGGAGCTAAGAGAGACCCAGTACTTC

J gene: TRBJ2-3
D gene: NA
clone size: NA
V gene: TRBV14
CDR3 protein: CASSPFRTSGRWDTQYF
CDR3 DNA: TGTGCCAGCAGCCCTTTCCGGACGAGCGGCCGATGGGATACGCAGTATTTT